One sample yielded the 27 T cell receptor beta chains listed below, sequenced in a study of blood T cell repertoires in COVID-19. This table comes from immunoSEQ multiplex PCR, and its TCRdb copy is limited to in-frame clones, with some not included. The sample lists 30,000 to 35,000 clones, roughly 78% occurring once. The sequenced material came from peripheral blood. All receptors derive from a man older than 75 with active or convalescent COVID-19.

The V gene is TRBV27, the J gene TRBJ1-5; D gene ambiguous. V gave up 1 base and J gave up 5 bases, with 6 bases separating them. Germline V gene data show CDR1 as MNHEY and CDR2 as SMNVEV (reference sequence). The length of the CDR3 is 13 residues. The CDR3 DNA reads as TGTGCCAGCAGTTTATATATTTATCAGCCCCAGCATTTT. Amino acid sequence: CASSLYIYQPQHF.

This clone has more than one count but fewer than ten. The V call is TRBV11-2, the J call TRBJ1-1, with D uncertain. Germline assignment: CDR1 SGHAT and CDR2 FQNNGV. The V end lost 6 bases, the J end lost 6 bases, and 14 bases lay between the germline ends. This CDR3 contains 13 residues. CDR3: CASSVTWGAEAFF. CDR3 sequence (DNA): TGTGCCAGCAGTGTTACTTGGGGAGCTGAAGCTTTCTTT.

The gene calls are TRBV6-5 and TRBJ1-1; tentative D call: TRBD1 (5 bases). The length of the CDR3 is 15 residues. Trimming stripped 8 bases from V and 0 bases from J, with 16 bases between. Germline V gives CDR1 MNHEY, CDR2 SVGAGI. Written as DNA, the CDR3 is TGTGCCAGCCCTAGGGAGGGGTCGGTGAACACTGAAGCTTTCTTT. This codes for CASPREGSVNTEAFF.

The J gene is TRBJ2-3, the V gene TRBV18; 8 bases fit TRBD1. Germline lookup yields CDR1 KGHSH and CDR2 LQKENI. CDR3 length: 17 residues. Germline trimming cut 0 bases from V and 0 bases from J; bases unmatched to any gene: 5. The CDR3 DNA sequence: TGTGCCAGCTCACCACCAGCCACAGGGGGGAGCACAGATACGCAGTATTTT. It yields the protein CASSPPATGGSTDTQYF. Using reference TRBV18 and TRBJ2-3 for the parts outside the CDR3, the full variable domain is NAGVMQNPRHLVRRRGQEARLRCSPMKGHSHVYWYRQLPEEGLKFMVYLQKENIIDESGMPKERFSAEFPKEGPSILRIQQVVRGDSAAYFCASSPPATGGSTDTQYFGPGTRLTVL.

The gene calls are TRBV7-8 and TRBJ1-5; perhaps TRBD1 as D (5 bases). Trimming shortened V by 0 bases and J by 5 bases, and 11 bases separated the two germline ends. CDR3 size: 15 residues. The germline V gene encodes CDR1 SGHVS and CDR2 FQNEAQ. The CDR3 nucleotides read TGTGCCAGCAGCTTAGCGCGCAGGGTTGATCAGCCCCAGCATTTT. Translation: CASSLARRVDQPQHF.

V usage is TRBV6-5 and J usage is TRBJ1-2, with D possibly being TRBD1 (6 bases). The germline V gene has CDR1 MNHEY and CDR2 SVGAGI. This CDR3 comprises 14 residues. V was clipped by 7 bases and J by 4 bases, with 16 bases between them. The CDR3 is CASKGGRGIYGYTF. CDR3 coding DNA: TGTGCCAGCAAGGGGGGGAGGGGAATCTATGGCTACACCTTC.

The J gene is TRBJ2-5, the V gene TRBV18; TRBD1 might be the D (5 bases). With 0 bases removed from V and 2 bases from J, the gap between germline ends came to 13 bases. Germline V gene lookup returns CDR1 KGHSH and CDR2 LQKENI. The CDR3 extends over 16 amino acids. CDR3 amino acids: CASSPPQGPDQETQYF. The CDR3 bases are TGTGCCAGCTCACCACCGCAGGGCCCAGATCAAGAGACCCAGTACTTC. Drawing the rest from reference TRBV18 and TRBJ2-5, the complete variable domain is NAGVMQNPRHLVRRRGQEARLRCSPMKGHSHVYWYRQLPEEGLKFMVYLQKENIIDESGMPKERFSAEFPKEGPSILRIQQVVRGDSAAYFCASSPPQGPDQETQYFGPGTRLLVL.

This chain links TRBV18 with TRBJ1-4; 7 bases line up with TRBD1. CDR1 KGHSH and CDR2 LQKENI come from the germline V gene. V was clipped by 3 bases and J by 8 bases; unmatched bases: 12. The CDR3 contains 16 residues. The CDR3 sequence: CASSPQEGATGEKLFF. The DNA for the CDR3 is TGTGCCAGCTCACCGCAGGAGGGGGCGACGGGAGAAAAACTGTTTTTT.

This clone has a single count. The J gene is TRBJ2-1, the V gene TRBV5-6; TRBD2 agrees at 12 bases. The CDR3 runs to 17 residues. J gave up 1 base and V 4 bases, and 6 bases lay outside the gene matches. Germline loops: CDR1 SGHDT, CDR2 YYEEEE. DNA of the CDR3: TGTGCCAGCAGCCCTCAAGGACTAGCGGGATCCTACAATGAGCAGTTCTTC. Translated: CASSPQGLAGSYNEQFF.

The rearrangement links TRBV14 to TRBJ2-7; 8 bases are shared with TRBD2. After removal of 0 bases from V and 3 bases from J, the junction contained 7 bases not matched to a gene. Per the germline V gene, CDR1 is SGHDN and CDR2 is FVKESK. This CDR3 is built from 16 residues. The CDR3 DNA is TGTGCCAGCAGCCAAGATCTAACGAGCGGGAGCTACGAGCAGTACTTC. As protein: CASSQDLTSGSYEQYF. The variable domain in full, completed from reference TRBV14 and TRBJ2-7, reads EAGVTQFPSHSVIEKGQTVTLRCDPISGHDNLYWYRRVMGKEIKFLLHFVKESKQDESGMPNNRFLAERTGGTYSTLKVQPAELEDSGVYFCASSQDLTSGSYEQYFGPGTRLTVT.

The chain recombines TRBV5-1 with TRBJ2-1; TRBD2 matches at 14 bases. Germline V gene sequence: CDR1 SGHRS, CDR2 YFSETQ. The junction had 8 bases not matched to a gene; V was cut back by 4 bases and J by 2 bases. The CDR3 consists of 18 residues. The CDR3 reads CASSPGTSGSGPYNEQFF. CDR3 bases: TGCGCCAGCAGCCCCGGGACTAGCGGGAGTGGGCCCTACAATGAGCAGTTCTTC.

This chain uses TRBV6-1 with TRBJ2-7; 9 nucleotides align to TRBD2. The ends lost 3 bases at V and 1 base at J; junction bases unmatched: 4. Per germline, CDR1 MNHNS and CDR2 SASEGT. This CDR3 is built from 15 residues. Written as DNA, the CDR3 is TGTGCCAGCAGTGAGCGACTAGCGGAGTCCTACGAGCAGTACTTC. Its protein is CASSERLAESYEQYF.

This chain uses TRBV19 with TRBJ1-1; tentatively, D is TRBD1 (6 bases). Germline CDR1 reads LNHDA; CDR2 reads SQIVND (reference sequence). V was trimmed by 6 bases and J by 0 bases, leaving 14 bases between them. This CDR3 contains 15 residues. CDR3 DNA sequence: TGTGCCAGTAGGGAAGGGGCAGGGGTGAACACTGAAGCTTTCTTT. Translating it yields CASREGAGVNTEAFF.

For the CDR3, the DNA is TGTGCCAGCAGTTTGCCCGGGACTACCTCCTACGAGCAGTACTTC. It specifies CASSLPGTTSYEQYF. This chain joins TRBV28 and TRBJ2-7; 7 nucleotides match TRBD2. Losses at the gene ends were 3 bases for V and 0 bases for J; bases not matched to a gene: 5. This CDR3 region has 15 residues. Per germline, CDR1 MDHEN and CDR2 SYDVKM.

The rearrangement joins TRBV6-4 to TRBJ1-1, with 9 bases lining up with TRBD1. Germline assignment: CDR1 MRHNA and CDR2 SNTAGT. The CDR3 extends over 14 amino acids. The trim removed 3 bases at V and 5 bases at J, leaving 4 bases unmatched. This chain's CDR3 is CASSETTGGTEAFF. DNA for the CDR3: TGTGCCAGCAGTGAAACGACAGGGGGGACTGAAGCTTTCTTT.

V usage is TRBV4-2 and J usage is TRBJ1-4; 9 bases map to TRBD1. There are 14 residues in the CDR3. The germline CDR1 and CDR2 sequences are LGHNA and YNFKEQ. V gave up 0 bases and J gave up 8 bases; unmatched junction bases: 1. DNA for the CDR3: TGTGCCAGCAGCCAAGAACAGGGGGCGGAAAAACTGTTTTTT. Protein sequence: CASSQEQGAEKLFF.

The chain couples TRBV28 to TRBJ2-7, with 7 nucleotides matching TRBD2. The germline gives CDR1 MDHEN, CDR2 SYDVKM. J lost 3 bases, V lost 4 bases, and 18 bases had no gene match. This CDR3 is 18 amino acids long. The CDR3 DNA reads TGTGCCAGCAGTTCCGCCTCAGTTGTGACGGGAGGCCACTACGAGCAGTACTTC. Amino acids: CASSSASVVTGGHYEQYF.

V is TRBV4-2 and J is TRBJ2-7; a possible D gene is TRBD2 (5 bases). CDR1 is LGHNA, CDR2 YNFKEQ, per germline. V lost 1 base, J lost 0 bases, and 10 bases lay in between. The CDR3 length is 15 residues. DNA of the CDR3: TGTGCCAGCAGCCAAGGGGTGGGAGACTCCTACGAGCAGTACTTC. Translation gives CASSQGVGDSYEQYF.

The chain carries TRBV5-6 and TRBJ2-7; 12 nucleotides match TRBD2. This CDR3 comprises 16 residues. V dropped 0 bases and J dropped 5; count of bases not matched to a gene: 6. Germline-derived CDR1 and CDR2 are SGHDT and YYEEEE. Here the CDR3 reads CASSLGTSGMSHEQYF. CDR3 sequence (DNA): TGTGCCAGCAGCTTGGGGACTAGCGGGATGTCCCACGAGCAGTACTTC.

This clone has a single count. In nucleotides, the CDR3 is TGTGCCAGCAGAGACGGGAGCTCCTACAATGAGCAGTTCTTC. It specifies CASRDGSSYNEQFF. V is TRBV25-1 and J is TRBJ2-1; D may be TRBD2 (6 bases). CDR3 length: 14 amino acids. Germline V gene sequence: CDR1 MGHDK, CDR2 SYGVNS. Trimming took 6 bases from V and 0 from J, leaving 9 bases between them.

The rearrangement joins TRBV5-4 to TRBJ2-7, with a possible D match to TRBD2 (5 bases). The CDR3 has 14 residues. The germline CDR1 and CDR2 sequences are SGHNT and YYREEE (reference sequence). V was pared by 5 bases and J by 2 bases, with 14 bases between. The CDR3: CASSMTGEPYEQYF. DNA of the CDR3: TGTGCCAGCAGTATGACCGGGGAGCCCTACGAGCAGTACTTC.

The chain combines TRBV19 with TRBJ1-5; tentative D call: TRBD1 (5 bases). With 5 bases removed from V and 2 bases from J, the gap between germline ends came to 19 bases. The germline V gene has CDR1 LNHDA and CDR2 SQIVND (reference sequence). This CDR3 region has 17 residues. The CDR3 coding sequence is TGTGCCAGTAGTCCTTGGGCGGGATTAGGGGGCAATCAGCCCCAGCATTTT. Translating gives CASSPWAGLGGNQPQHF.

The V and J genes are TRBV27 and TRBJ2-3; D is possibly TRBD2 (5 bases). Germline CDR1 and CDR2: MNHEY and SMNVEV (reference sequence). The CDR3 extends over 14 amino acids. V lost 2 bases and J 4 bases, leaving 10 bases between the germline ends. This CDR3 reads CASSLGLASDTQYF. The DNA of the CDR3 is TGTGCCAGCAGTTTAGGCCTAGCCTCAGATACGCAGTATTTT.

The chain joins TRBV24-1 to TRBJ1-5, with 7 bases aligning to TRBD1. The V gene's germline CDR1 is KGHDR and CDR2 SFDVKD. Trimming took 1 base from V and 6 from J; bases not matched to a gene: 5. The CDR3 has 15 amino acids. The CDR3 DNA is TGTGCCACCAGTGATTTTCCCCCAGGGGGTCAGCCCCAGCATTTT. Protein: CATSDFPPGGQPQHF.

The chain is built from TRBV19 and TRBJ2-1; TRBD1 aligns across 9 bases. V lost 5 bases to trimming and J lost 7 bases; unmatched junction nucleotides: 12. The CDR3 totals 16 residues. Germline V gene lookup returns CDR1 LNHDA and CDR2 SQIVND (reference sequence). In nucleotides, the CDR3 is TGTGCCAGTAGTCCCACCGGGACAGGGTCCAGGAATGAGCAGTTCTTC. This translates into CASSPTGTGSRNEQFF. The whole variable domain, remainder taken from reference TRBV19 and TRBJ2-1, is DGGITQSPKYLFRKEGQNVTLSCEQNLNHDAMYWYRQDPGQGLRLIYYSQIVNDFQKGDIAEGYSVSREKKESFPLTVTSAQKNPTAFYLCASSPTGTGSRNEQFFGPGTRLTVL.

The V call is TRBV4-3, the J call TRBJ2-7; 7 bases align to TRBD1. Looked up from germline, CDR1 is LGHNA and CDR2 is YSLEER. Unmatched junction bases numbered 9, after V lost 4 bases and J lost 0 bases. The CDR3 totals 16 residues. In nucleotides, the CDR3 is TGCGCCAGCAGCCGGCGCCTCCGGGACAGCTCCTACGAGCAGTACTTC. This codes for CASSRRLRDSSYEQYF.

The CDR3 nucleotides are TGTGCCTGGAGTGTCGAGGGGGCGCGAGAGACCCAGTACTTC. Encoded protein: CAWSVEGARETQYF. V and J are TRBV30 and TRBJ2-5, with TRBD1 matching 7 bases. V shed 0 bases, J shed 4 bases, and the junction held 5 bases outside the gene matches. The CDR3 contains 14 residues. The germline gives CDR1 GTSNPN, CDR2 SVGIG (reference sequence).